A single T cell receptor beta chain is shown here with its context. Its target is unknown. The sample is drawn from a study of T cell responses to AZD1222 COVID-19 vaccine. Study-level results: The study found vaccine-associated CD4 TCRs spanning spike, dominant at 160-218 and 743-854.

The CDR3 is 15 residues long. V shed 6 bases, J shed 5 bases, and the junction held 9 bases outside the gene matches. Germline V gene data show CDR1 as LGHDT and CDR2 as YNNKEL (reference sequence). Clones were read by immunoSEQ multiplex PCR, and TCRdb kept only the in-frame ones, dropping some. The repertoire consists of approximately 110,000 clones, with approximately 88% occurring once and the leading ten covering approximately 5.4%. J is TRBJ2-1 and V is TRBV3-1 (or the pseudogene TRBV3-2); 8 positions agree with TRBD1. This sequence was found in an adult in good health. The source was peripheral blood, collected on day 0 of AZD1222 vaccination. CDR3 nucleotides: TGTGCCAGCAGGGACCGACAGGGGAGCCACAATGAGCAGTTCTTC. It codes for CASRDRQGSHNEQFF.